The 18 T cell receptor beta chains in this list originate from one sample, sequenced in a study of regulatory T cells. Primers: 52 TRBV forward and 13 TRBJ reverse. Assay used: immunoSEQ multiplex PCR; TCRdb lists only in-frame clones, some missing. Altogether roughly 4,000 clones are present, approximately 91% being singletons, with the ten largest covering 2.6%. The antigens of these receptors remain unknown. Study-wide results and limits: In CD3G deficiency, regulatory T cells had lower Shannon diversity than autologous conventional CD4+ and control regulatory cells.

The sequencing sample was made of CD4+ Tregs sorted from blood. The receptors originated from a child younger than 10 with CD3G deficiency.

The chain has TRBV6-1 and TRBJ2-6; D may be TRBD1 or TRBD2 (5 bases each). Germline CDR1 and CDR2: MNHNS and SASEGT. The CDR3 runs 15 residues. V lost 5 bases and J 2 bases, leaving 10 bases between the germline ends. CDR3 amino acids: CASSKGTTGANVLTF. CDR3 DNA: TGTGCCAGCAGTAAAGGGACCACTGGGGCCAACGTCCTGACTTTC.

This chain joins TRBV7-9 and TRBJ2-3, with 7 bases lining up with TRBD1. Germline loops: CDR1 SEHNR, CDR2 FQNEAQ (reference sequence). Losses at the gene ends were 5 bases for V and 1 base for J; bases not matched to a gene: 3. The CDR3 consists of 14 residues. The CDR3 nucleotides are TGTGCCAGCAGCGACAGGGAAGGCACAGATACGCAGTATTTT. It translates to CASSDREGTDTQYF.

This chain uses TRBV28 with TRBJ2-7; TRBD2 aligns across 11 bases. V was pared by 6 bases and J by 1 base, with 2 bases of the junction left unmatched. The CDR3 has 14 residues. Germline V CDR1 and CDR2: MDHEN, SYDVKM. As DNA, the CDR3 is TGTGCCAGCAGCAGACTAGCGGGGTCCTACGAGCAGTACTTC. This sequence encodes CASSRLAGSYEQYF.

In its sample, this clone was seen once. V is TRBV29-1 and J is TRBJ2-6, with unresolved D. V was trimmed by 3 bases and J by 5 bases, leaving 20 bases between them. The CDR3 is 17 amino acids. Per the germline V gene, CDR1 is SQVTM and CDR2 is ANQGSEA. The CDR3 protein is CSVESDSIQSRANVLTF. The CDR3 DNA reads TGCAGCGTTGAGTCAGATAGCATACAAAGTCGGGCCAACGTCCTGACTTTC.

The gene calls are TRBV27 and TRBJ1-1; D perhaps matches TRBD1 (5 bases). This CDR3 is built from 15 residues. The germline gives CDR1 MNHEY, CDR2 SMNVEV (reference sequence). Trimming removed 0 bases from V and 0 bases from J, with 8 bases in between. CDR3 DNA: TGTGCCAGCAGTTTATCGGGGCCCCTGAACACTGAAGCTTTCTTT. Protein: CASSLSGPLNTEAFF.

The V call is TRBV28, the J call TRBJ2-1, with TRBD1 matching 8 bases. Trimming took 7 bases from V and 3 from J; bases not matched to a gene: 5. Per the germline V gene, CDR1 is MDHEN and CDR2 is SYDVKM. The CDR3 contains 14 residues. CDR3 region: CASTTDRVYNEQFF. CDR3 coding DNA: TGTGCCAGCACCACGGACAGGGTCTACAATGAGCAGTTCTTC.

The genes are TRBV28 and TRBJ2-5, with 15 bases fitting TRBD2. Near its end, the DNA agrees better with TRBJ2-7, so the J call may be wrong. Looked up from germline, CDR1 is MDHEN and CDR2 is SYDVKM. The CDR3 is 15 residues long. The CDR3 is CASSSRTSGRGEQYF. The CDR3 region has the DNA TGTGCCAGCAGTTCCAGGACTAGCGGGAGGGGCGAGCAGTACTTC.

The CDR3 reads CASSVDGRGTDTQYF. For the CDR3, the DNA is TGTGCCAGCAGCGTAGACGGGAGGGGCACAGATACGCAGTATTTT. This rearrangement joins TRBV9 to TRBJ2-3, with 8 bases fitting TRBD2. Germline V gene data show CDR1 as SGDLS and CDR2 as YYNGEE. J lost 1 base, V lost 0 bases, and 1 base had no gene match. The CDR3 length is 15 residues. The complete variable domain, with remaining parts taken from reference TRBV9 and TRBJ2-3, reads DSGVTQTPKHLITATGQRVTLRCSPRSGDLSVYWYQQSLDQGLQFLIQYYNGEERAKGNILERFSAQQFPDLHSELNLSSLELGDSALYFCASSVDGRGTDTQYFGPGTRLTVL.

This clone is a singleton in its sample. The chain joins TRBV5-1 to TRBJ2-3; D is perhaps TRBD1 (6 bases). V was trimmed by 0 bases and J by 2 bases, leaving 10 bases between them. The CDR3 sequence is 15 residues long. The germline V gene has CDR1 SGHRS and CDR2 YFSETQ. CDR3 amino acids: CASSLAGGYTDTQYF. Written as DNA, the CDR3 is TGCGCCAGCAGCTTGGCTGGGGGCTACACAGATACGCAGTATTTT.

This chain links TRBV6-6 with TRBJ1-2; 7 positions agree with TRBD1. The germline V gene encodes CDR1 MNHNY and CDR2 SVGAGI (reference sequence). After removal of 6 bases from V and 8 bases from J, the junction contained 6 bases not matched to a gene. There are 12 residues in the CDR3. The CDR3 nucleotides are TGTGCCAGCAGCCTGGACAGGAGAGGCTACACCTTC. It specifies CASSLDRRGYTF.

This rearrangement joins TRBV18 to TRBJ2-2, with 8 bases fitting TRBD2. The CDR3 is made up of 16 amino acids. Per the germline V gene, CDR1 is KGHSH and CDR2 is LQKENI. J gave up 2 bases and V 1 base, and 3 bases lay outside the gene matches. The CDR3 sequence is CASSPQSGRNTGELFF. The CDR3 DNA sequence: TGTGCCAGCTCACCACAGAGCGGGAGAAACACCGGGGAGCTGTTTTTT.

The rearrangement links TRBV5-1 to TRBJ2-7; 12 bases fit TRBD1. The germline V gene has CDR1 SGHRS and CDR2 YFSETQ. CDR3 length: 18 amino acids. The V segment lost 0 bases and the J segment 6 bases; nucleotides outside the gene matches: 13. Here the CDR3 reads CASSLESGQGAVNREQYF. In nucleotides, the CDR3 is TGCGCCAGCAGCTTGGAATCGGGACAGGGGGCTGTTAATCGCGAGCAGTACTTC.

The chain uses TRBV11-3 and TRBJ1-1; the D gene is possibly TRBD1 (5 bases). The germline CDR1 and CDR2 sequences are SGHNT and YENEEA. The germline V and J ends were trimmed by 5 bases and 6 bases, with 13 bases remaining between them. This CDR3 is 13 amino acids long. CDR3 protein: CASSKGRSSEAFF. CDR3 DNA sequence: TGTGCCAGCAGCAAGGGGCGCAGCTCTGAAGCTTTCTTT.

The CDR3 nucleotides read TGTGCCAGCAGTTCCCTCTATCGGACTAGCGGAGACAATGAGCAGTTCTTC. Amino acids: CASSSLYRTSGDNEQFF. The gene calls are TRBV28 and TRBJ2-1; 10 nucleotides match TRBD2. Germline-derived CDR1 and CDR2 are MDHEN and SYDVKM. The ends lost 4 bases at V and 5 bases at J; junction bases unmatched: 11. CDR3 length: 17 residues. The full variable domain, with the rest looked up from reference TRBV28 and TRBJ2-1, is DVKVTQSSRYLVKRTGEKVFLECVQDMDHENMFWYRQDPGLGLRLIYFSYDVKMKEKGDIPEGYSVSREKKERFSLILESASTNQTSMYLCASSSLYRTSGDNEQFFGPGTRLTVL.

This sequence joins TRBV5-1 and TRBJ2-5; D is perhaps TRBD2 (6 bases). The J call could be wrong; TRBJ2-7 is a better fit for the DNA end. Germline loops: CDR1 SGHRS, CDR2 YFSETQ. The CDR3 covers 14 residues. The DNA of the CDR3 is TGCGCCAGCAGCTTTAGGGGAGGCTCCTACGAGCAGTACTTC. It translates to CASSFRGGSYEQYF.

The chain employs TRBV18 and TRBJ2-1, with D hard to call. This CDR3 comprises 12 residues. Per the germline V gene, CDR1 is KGHSH and CDR2 is LQKENI. Deletions cut 3 bases from V and 0 bases from J, with 0 bases between. In nucleotides, the CDR3 is TGTGCCAGCTCACCCTCCTACAATGAGCAGTTCTTC. Translated: CASSPSYNEQFF.

The J gene is TRBJ1-2, the V gene TRBV28; TRBD1 might be the D (6 bases). Germline CDR1 reads MDHEN; CDR2 reads SYDVKM. Trimming left V 6 bases short and J 7 bases short, with 15 bases between. The CDR3 is 13 amino acids. This CDR3 is CASSLGGGGGYTF. The CDR3 DNA is TGTGCCAGCAGCCTCGGGGGGGGCGGTGGCTACACCTTC.

V and J are TRBV10-3 and TRBJ2-1, with TRBD2 matching 15 bases. Looked up from germline, CDR1 is ENHRY and CDR2 is SYGVKD. The V gene end was trimmed by 6 bases and the J gene end by 7 bases; junction bases not matched to a gene: 7. The CDR3 runs to 16 residues. CDR3 region: CAISPGTSGRTNEQFF. CDR3 in DNA: TGTGCCATCAGCCCAGGGACTAGCGGGAGGACGAATGAGCAGTTCTTC.